A single sample is the source of the 21 T cell receptor beta chains below, sequenced in a study of shared clonotypes between healthy human individuals. CD8 cells classed as naive were CD45RO-negative and positively selected for CCR7, excluding terminally differentiated effector memory CD45RA+ cells. Assay: immunoSEQ multiplex PCR; the TCRdb copy retains only in-frame clones and omits some. The sample carries millions of clones, approximately 94% recorded once. The sequenced sample consisted of naive CD8+ T cells from PBMCs. The receptors were gathered from a man aged 18 to 29 in good health. Some clones in this sample may be carry-over from other donors' samples.

In this sample, this clone turned up a few times. The rearrangement uses TRBV9 and TRBJ2-1; 11 nucleotides agree with TRBD2. Germline-derived CDR1 and CDR2 are SGDLS and YYNGEE. The V and J ends lost 0 bases and 6 bases, in that order; junction bases with no gene match: 2. The length of the CDR3 is 15 residues. The CDR3 DNA reads TGTGCCAGCAGCGTAGTTGGACTAGCGGGCAATGAGCAGTTCTTC. Amino acid sequence: CASSVVGLAGNEQFF.

This chain connects TRBV4-3 to TRBJ1-1; the match to TRBD1 covers 9 bases. The CDR3 totals 15 residues. After removal of 3 bases from V and 1 base from J, the junction contained 3 bases not matched to a gene. Germline CDR1 LGHNA, CDR2 YSLEER. The CDR3 is CASSHRQGGNTEAFF. CDR3 coding DNA: TGCGCCAGCAGCCACCGACAGGGGGGGAACACTGAAGCTTTCTTT.

This chain joins TRBV6-1 and TRBJ2-7; 8 bases align to TRBD2. CDR3 size: 14 residues. Trimming cost V 6 bases and J 7 bases; bases outside gene matches: 11. Germline loops: CDR1 MNHNS, CDR2 SASEGT. The CDR3 bases are TGTGCCAGCAGCGATGTACTAGCGGTACCTGAGCAGTACTTC. This codes for CASSDVLAVPEQYF.

The DNA for the CDR3 is TGCGCCAGCAGCTTCGGACTAGCGGCCCACCAAGAGACCCAGTACTTC. It encodes CASSFGLAAHQETQYF. The V gene is TRBV5-1, the J gene TRBJ2-5, with 10 bases fitting TRBD2. This CDR3 has 16 residues. Germline loops: CDR1 SGHRS, CDR2 YFSETQ. Germline trimming cut 2 bases from V and 0 bases from J; bases unmatched to any gene: 4.

Concerning this clone: Other DNA sequences from this sample encode an identical CDR3 as well. This chain links TRBV28 with TRBJ2-2; no clear D. The CDR3 is 14 residues long. Germline V lookup: CDR1 MDHEN, CDR2 SYDVKM. Trimming removed 2 bases from V and 4 bases from J, with 8 bases in between. The CDR3 DNA reads as TGTGCCAGCAGTTTAGGCCAGAGCACCGGGGAGCTGTTTTTT. It encodes CASSLGQSTGELFF.

The CDR3 DNA is TGTGCCAGCAGTTGGAGAGGGAACAATCAGCCCCAGCATTTT. Translated: CASSWRGNNQPQHF. The J gene is TRBJ1-5, the V gene TRBV27; D ambiguous. The CDR3 covers 14 residues. The germline V and J ends were trimmed by 4 bases and 3 bases, with 10 bases remaining between them. CDR1 and CDR2 (germline): MNHEY, SMNVEV (reference sequence).

This chain connects TRBV29-1 to TRBJ2-2; 12 bases agree with TRBD1. The CDR3 loop spans 15 amino acids. The ends lost 0 bases at V and 6 bases at J; junction bases unmatched: 2. Looked up from germline, CDR1 is SQVTM and CDR2 is ANQGSEA. The CDR3 sequence is CSVEDGTGGSGELFF. The CDR3 coding sequence is TGCAGCGTTGAAGATGGGACAGGGGGCTCCGGGGAGCTGTTTTTT.

The chain joins TRBV28 to TRBJ2-1, with TRBD1 matching 8 bases. After removal of 6 bases from V and 2 bases from J, the junction contained 9 bases not matched to a gene. CDR1 is MDHEN, CDR2 SYDVKM, per germline. This CDR3 is 16 amino acids long. The DNA for the CDR3 is TGTGCCAGCAGGGCGGGACAGGCTGTTACCTACAATGAGCAGTTCTTC. Translating it yields CASRAGQAVTYNEQFF.

This chain connects TRBV19 to TRBJ1-4, with 8 bases that match TRBD1. Germline V lookup: CDR1 LNHDA, CDR2 SQIVND (reference sequence). Losses at the gene ends were 7 bases for V and 6 bases for J; bases not matched to a gene: 10. This CDR3 spans 15 amino acids. CDR3 DNA sequence: TGTGCCAGTAAAGAGGGGACAGGTGCCTATGAAAAACTGTTTTTT. Protein product: CASKEGTGAYEKLFF.

The genes are TRBV5-6 and TRBJ2-2; TRBD2 matches at 7 bases. CDR1 SGHDT and CDR2 YYEEEE come from the germline V gene. V shed 0 bases and J 1 base; nucleotides not matched to a gene: 6. This CDR3 has 17 amino acids. The CDR3 loop is CASSLEVGGGNTGELFF. As DNA, the CDR3 is TGTGCCAGCAGCTTGGAGGTCGGCGGGGGGAACACCGGGGAGCTGTTTTTT. The full variable domain, in which reference TRBV5-6 and TRBJ2-2 provide the parts outside the CDR3, is DAGVTQSPTHLIKTRGQQVTLRCSPKSGHDTVSWYQQALGQGPQFIFQYYEEEERQRGNFPDRFSGHQFPNYSSELNVNALLLGDSALYLCASSLEVGGGNTGELFFGEGSRLTVL.

Points on this clone: At one end, the junction sequence differs from germline, possibly due to a read error. The CDR3 bases are TGTGCCAGCAGCCCCGACAGGACCTACGAGCAGCACTTC. Its translation is CASSPDRTYEQHF. The rearrangement links TRBV7-6 to TRBJ2-7; D perhaps matches TRBD1 (6 bases). The germline gives CDR1 SGHVS, CDR2 FNYEAQ. The CDR3 totals 13 residues.

DNA for the CDR3: TGTGCCAGCAGCAGCCCGAATGAGGGGGACACTGAAGCTTTCTTT. It yields the protein CASSSPNEGDTEAFF. The rearrangement uses TRBV28 and TRBJ1-1; D is perhaps TRBD1 (6 bases). CDR1 and CDR2 from the germline V gene are MDHEN and SYDVKM. The CDR3 runs 15 residues. The germline V and J ends were trimmed by 6 bases and 3 bases, with 17 bases remaining between them. Using reference TRBV28 and TRBJ1-1 for the parts outside the CDR3, the full variable domain is DVKVTQSSRYLVKRTGEKVFLECVQDMDHENMFWYRQDPGLGLRLIYFSYDVKMKEKGDIPEGYSVSREKKERFSLILESASTNQTSMYLCASSSPNEGDTEAFFGQGTRLTVV.

The CDR3, as DNA: TGTGCCAGCAGCCAAGATTTTCGGAGCTCCGGGGCCAACGTCCTGACTTTC. This sequence encodes CASSQDFRSSGANVLTF. The rearrangement links TRBV14 to TRBJ2-6, with unresolved D. This CDR3 spans 17 amino acids. Germline CDR1 SGHDN, CDR2 FVKESK. Trimming removed 0 bases at V and 4 bases at J, with 13 bases between.

The genes are TRBV5-6 and TRBJ1-3; perhaps TRBD1 as D (5 bases). Germline loops: CDR1 SGHDT, CDR2 YYEEEE. This CDR3 region has 16 residues. The V end lost 3 bases, the J end lost 5 bases, and 18 bases lay between the germline ends. The CDR3 reads CASSSGLGQWRNTIYF. For the CDR3, the DNA is TGTGCCAGCAGCTCGGGGTTGGGGCAGTGGCGAAACACCATATATTTT.

The chain's CDR3 is CASSIGRGSAEAFF. For the CDR3, the DNA is TGTGCCAGTAGTATAGGCAGGGGCTCAGCTGAAGCTTTCTTT. This chain joins TRBV19 and TRBJ1-1; tentative D call: TRBD1 (6 bases). This CDR3 has 14 residues. In germline, CDR1 is LNHDA, CDR2 SQIVND (reference sequence). Trimming stripped 1 base from V and 6 bases from J, with 12 bases between.

The chain uses TRBV6-5 and TRBJ1-4; unclear D gene. Trimming took off 5 bases at V and 3 bases at J, with 7 bases between the two ends. The germline V gene encodes CDR1 MNHEY and CDR2 SVGAGI. CDR3 length: 13 residues. CDR3 loop: CASSGQPNEKLFF. As DNA, the CDR3 is TGTGCCAGCAGTGGTCAGCCTAATGAAAAACTGTTTTTT.

The chain employs TRBV5-6 and TRBJ1-1, with a possible D match to TRBD1 (5 bases). This CDR3 contains 12 residues. Between the trimmed V and J ends, which lost 4 bases and 8 bases, there was a span of 12 bases. The germline CDR1 and CDR2 sequences are SGHDT and YYEEEE. For the CDR3, the DNA is TGTGCCAGCAGCGGGGACGGAAGGGAAGCTTTCTTT. Its translation: CASSGDGREAFF.

The rearrangement uses TRBV4-3 and TRBJ1-4, with TRBD1 identical over 8 bases. Germline CDR1 and CDR2: LGHNA and YSLEER. The CDR3 length is 16 residues. V lost 0 bases, J lost 6 bases, and 6 bases stayed unmatched. The CDR3 DNA is TGCGCCAGCAGCCAAGACTTACAGGGGGAGGATGAAAAACTGTTTTTT. Translated: CASSQDLQGEDEKLFF.

The chain recombines TRBV19 with TRBJ1-1; D is undetermined. This CDR3 has 14 amino acids. The germline gives CDR1 LNHDA, CDR2 SQIVND (reference sequence). Trimming cost V 4 bases and J 0 bases, with 9 bases left between them. The CDR3 spells CASSKSSMNTEAFF. The CDR3 DNA reads as TGTGCCAGTAGTAAGTCTAGTATGAACACTGAAGCTTTCTTT.

The chain combines TRBV9 with TRBJ2-4, with 7 bases aligning to TRBD2. V shed 4 bases, J shed 0 bases, and the junction held 10 bases outside the gene matches. Per the germline V gene, CDR1 is SGDLS and CDR2 is YYNGEE. There are 17 residues in the CDR3. CDR3 sequence reads: CASSPSGSLVAKNIQYF. CDR3 nucleotide sequence: TGTGCCAGCAGCCCTAGCGGCAGTTTAGTAGCCAAAAACATTCAGTACTTC.

This chain connects TRBV9 to TRBJ2-7, with 7 bases matching TRBD1. With V trimmed by 3 bases and J by 7 bases, 16 bases remained unmatched. CDR1 is SGDLS, CDR2 YYNGEE, per germline. This CDR3 has 16 amino acids. The CDR3 region has the DNA TGTGCCAGCAGCGCCTCCCCGGGGACAGAAGTCTGGGAGCAGTACTTC. Its translation is CASSASPGTEVWEQYF.